Listed here are 3 T cell receptor beta chains from one sample, sequenced in a study of T cells in Graves' hyperthyroidism and ophthalmopathy. Amplified TCR beta CDR3 regions came from RNA transcripts. Carried out on the TCR CDR3, a first-round RT-PCR used the HTBI primer set. Each CDR3 protein gets one entry after TCRdb re-called the multiplex PCR reads with MiXCR. The repertoire holds about 500,000 distinct CDR3 sequences, with about 16% as singletons. The sequenced sample was blood. The source is a woman aged 25 to 39 with Graves' ophthalmopathy.

This clonotype was detected many times. The chain is built from TRBV28 and TRBJ1-6, with 7 bases that match TRBD1. Trimming cost V 4 bases and J 5 bases; bases outside gene matches: 8. This CDR3 has 16 amino acids. The germline V gene has CDR1 MDHEN and CDR2 SYDVKM. The CDR3 DNA sequence: TGTGCCAGCAGTTGGGCCGGGACAGTACATAATTCACCCCTCCACTTT. This codes for CASSWAGTVHNSPLHF.

This clonotype occurred once. The J gene is TRBJ2-7, the V gene TRBV24-1, with D tentatively TRBD1 or TRBD2 (5 bases each). CDR1 and CDR2 from the germline V gene are KGHDR and SFDVKD. The CDR3 has 14 residues. V lost 5 bases and J lost 0, with 10 bases in between. The CDR3 protein is CATSAEGSSYEQYF. CDR3 sequence (DNA): TGTGCCACCAGTGCAGAGGGGAGCTCCTACGAGCAGTACTTC.

In this sample, this clonotype turned up a few times. The chain joins TRBV6-2 or TRBV6-3 to TRBJ2-2; no reliable D call. CDR1 and CDR2 from the germline V gene are MNHEY and SVGEGT. This CDR3 has 14 amino acids. The germline V and J ends were trimmed by 4 bases and 1 base, with 7 bases remaining between them. This CDR3 reads CASSSEMNTGELFF. The DNA of the CDR3 is TGTGCCAGCAGTTCAGAAATGAACACCGGGGAGCTGTTTTTT.